This TCR beta chain emerged from a study of blood T cell repertoires in COVID-19. The CDR3 is 14 amino acids. Per the germline V gene, CDR1 is SEHNR and CDR2 is FQNEAQ (reference sequence). V shed 2 bases, J shed 8 bases, and the junction held 6 bases outside the gene matches. Some clones are missing from TCRdb's copy, which holds only in-frame ones; the method was immunoSEQ multiplex PCR. Among about 200,000 clones, more than 75% were seen once, and the ten largest hold around 5%. Source material: PBMCs or T cells enriched from blood (not recorded which). This receptor was obtained from a man aged 35 to 55 with acute COVID-19. The rearrangement links TRBV7-9 to TRBJ2-1, with 7 bases identical to TRBD2. The CDR3 nucleotides are TGTGCCAGCAGCTTACGGATACGGGGGGATGAGCAGTTCTTC. Its translation is CASSLRIRGDEQFF.